This TCR beta chain was found in a study of vaccination effects on CD4 cells after COVID-19. At the level of the study: Peptide-pool stimulation followed by sequencing identified expanded antigen-specific CD4+ clonotypes in the ViraFEST assay. Each participant received a vaccine that was either BNT162b2 or mRNA-1273, given as two doses. General study results and limits: Clones of infection and vaccine origin contracted markedly late after vaccination.

Generated by immunoSEQ multiplex PCR, the TCRdb table keeps only in-frame clones and is missing some. The sample lists some 40,000 clones, 82% occurring once. The germline V gene encodes CDR1 MNHEY and CDR2 SVGEGT. CDR3 length equals 15 residues. Trimming shortened V by 6 bases and J by 1 base, and 15 bases separated the two germline ends. It was after approximately 11 days of culture that CD4+ T cells were isolated. Note on this clone: Antigen specificity is unknown.

The starting material was CD4+ T cells from PBMCs cultured without peptide, obtained before COVID-19 vaccination. The sequence derives from a human donor who received a COVID-19 vaccine. V and J are TRBV6-2 or TRBV6-3 and TRBJ1-1; D gene uncertain. The CDR3: CASSSIIRSNTEAFF. As DNA, the CDR3 is TGTGCCAGCAGCTCAATTATACGGTCGAACACTGAAGCTTTCTTT.